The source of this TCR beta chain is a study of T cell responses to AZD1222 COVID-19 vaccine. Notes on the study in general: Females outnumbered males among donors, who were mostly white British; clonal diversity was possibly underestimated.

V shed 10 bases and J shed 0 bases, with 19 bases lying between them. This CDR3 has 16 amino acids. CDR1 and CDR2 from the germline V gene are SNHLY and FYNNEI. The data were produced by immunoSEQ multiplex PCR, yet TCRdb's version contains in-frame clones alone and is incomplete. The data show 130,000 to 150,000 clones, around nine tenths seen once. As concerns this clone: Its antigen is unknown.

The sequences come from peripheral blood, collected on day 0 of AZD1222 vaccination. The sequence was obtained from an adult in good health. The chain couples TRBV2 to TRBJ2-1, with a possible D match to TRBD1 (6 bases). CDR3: CATPGVPESSYNEQFF. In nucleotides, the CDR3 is TGTGCCACCCCAGGGGTGCCGGAGAGCTCCTACAATGAGCAGTTCTTC.